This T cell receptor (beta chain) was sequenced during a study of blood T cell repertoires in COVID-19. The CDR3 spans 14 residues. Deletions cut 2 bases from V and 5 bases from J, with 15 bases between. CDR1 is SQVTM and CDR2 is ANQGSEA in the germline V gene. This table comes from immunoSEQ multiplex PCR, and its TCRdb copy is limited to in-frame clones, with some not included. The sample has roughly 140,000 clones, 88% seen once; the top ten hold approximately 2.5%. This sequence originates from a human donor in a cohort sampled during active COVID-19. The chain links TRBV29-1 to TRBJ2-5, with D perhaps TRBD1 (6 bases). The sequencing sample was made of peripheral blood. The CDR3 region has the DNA TGCAGCGTTGAATTAGGGGGACAAGGGGAGACCCAGTACTTC. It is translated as CSVELGGQGETQYF.